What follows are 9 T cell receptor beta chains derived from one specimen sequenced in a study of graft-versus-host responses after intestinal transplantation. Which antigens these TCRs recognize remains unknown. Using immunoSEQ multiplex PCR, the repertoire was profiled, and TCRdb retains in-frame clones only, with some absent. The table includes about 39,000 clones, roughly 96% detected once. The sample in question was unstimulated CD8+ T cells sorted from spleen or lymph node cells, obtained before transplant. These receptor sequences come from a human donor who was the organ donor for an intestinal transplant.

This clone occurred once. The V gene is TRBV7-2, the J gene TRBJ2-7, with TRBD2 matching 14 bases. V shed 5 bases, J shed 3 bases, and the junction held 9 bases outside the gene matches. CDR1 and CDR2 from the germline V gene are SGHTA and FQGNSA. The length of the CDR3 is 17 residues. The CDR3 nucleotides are TGTGCCAGCAGCCGTGGACTAGCGGGGGGCTTTCTCTACGAGCAGTACTTC. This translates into CASSRGLAGGFLYEQYF.

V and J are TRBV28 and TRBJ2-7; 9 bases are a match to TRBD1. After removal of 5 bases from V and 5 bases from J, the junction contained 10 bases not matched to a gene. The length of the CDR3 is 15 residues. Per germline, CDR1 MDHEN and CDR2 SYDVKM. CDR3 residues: CASSAGDRGSHEQYF. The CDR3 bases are TGTGCCAGCAGTGCCGGTGACAGGGGGTCCCACGAGCAGTACTTC.

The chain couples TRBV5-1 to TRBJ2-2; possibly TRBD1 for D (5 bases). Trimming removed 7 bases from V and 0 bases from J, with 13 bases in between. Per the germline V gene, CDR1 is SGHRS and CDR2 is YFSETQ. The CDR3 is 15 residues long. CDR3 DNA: TGCGCCAGCGGTCGAACAGGCTCGAACACCGGGGAGCTGTTTTTT. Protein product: CASGRTGSNTGELFF.

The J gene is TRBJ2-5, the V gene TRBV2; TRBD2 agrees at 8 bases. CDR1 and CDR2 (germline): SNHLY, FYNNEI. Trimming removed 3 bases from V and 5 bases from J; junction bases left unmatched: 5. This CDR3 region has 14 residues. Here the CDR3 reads CASSERGATETQYF. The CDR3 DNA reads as TGTGCCAGCAGTGAGCGGGGGGCCACGGAGACCCAGTACTTC.

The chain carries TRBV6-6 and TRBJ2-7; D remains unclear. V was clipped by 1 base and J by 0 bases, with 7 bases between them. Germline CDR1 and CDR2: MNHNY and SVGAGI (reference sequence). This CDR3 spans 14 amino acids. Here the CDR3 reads CASSYWAGSYEQYF. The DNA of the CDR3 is TGTGCCAGCAGTTACTGGGCCGGCTCCTACGAGCAGTACTTC.

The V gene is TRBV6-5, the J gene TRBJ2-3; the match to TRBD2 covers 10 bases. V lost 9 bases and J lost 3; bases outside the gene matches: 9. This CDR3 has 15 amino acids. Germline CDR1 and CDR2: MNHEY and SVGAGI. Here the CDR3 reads CASPAGGPGTDTQYF. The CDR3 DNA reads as TGTGCCAGTCCAGCGGGGGGGCCTGGAACAGATACGCAGTATTTT.

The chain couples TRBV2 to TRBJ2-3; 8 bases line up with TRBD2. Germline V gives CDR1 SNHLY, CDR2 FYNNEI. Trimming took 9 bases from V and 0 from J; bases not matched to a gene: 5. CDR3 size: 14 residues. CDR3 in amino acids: CASPGGASTDTQYF. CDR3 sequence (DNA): TGTGCCAGTCCCGGGGGGGCGAGCACAGATACGCAGTATTTT.

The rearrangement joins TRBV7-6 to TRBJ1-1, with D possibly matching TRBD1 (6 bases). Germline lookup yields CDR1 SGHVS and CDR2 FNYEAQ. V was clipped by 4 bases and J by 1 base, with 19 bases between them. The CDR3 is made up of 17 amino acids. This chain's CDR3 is CASSWLLAGQTNTEAFF. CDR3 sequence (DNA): TGTGCCAGCAGCTGGCTATTAGCCGGACAGACGAACACTGAAGCTTTCTTT.

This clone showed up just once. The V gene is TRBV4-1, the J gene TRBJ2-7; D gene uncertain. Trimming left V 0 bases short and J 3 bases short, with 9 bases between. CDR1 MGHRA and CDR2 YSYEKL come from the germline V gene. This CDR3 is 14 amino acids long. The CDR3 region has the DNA TGCGCCAGCAGCCAAGATTCAGGTGGCTACGAGCAGTACTTC. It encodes CASSQDSGGYEQYF.